One T cell receptor beta chain is described in this entry. Antigen unknown. The V gene's germline CDR1 is SGDLS and CDR2 YYNGEE. V shed 3 bases and J shed 9 bases, with 16 bases lying between them. The CDR3 is 14 residues long. The data were taken from a study of cytomegalovirus exposure and HLA in healthy donors. Regarding the study as a whole: Cytomegalovirus status was reportedly diagnosed by the classifier with high specificity and sensitivity. Cytomegalovirus-associated status was assigned to about 150 TCR beta chains. Most observed TCR sequences were rare, whereas some public TCRs were detected in many donors.

Profiling relied on immunoSEQ multiplex PCR, and the TCRdb table lists in-frame clones only, not all of them. The table lists approximately 300,000 clones, 80% to 90% of them singletons, with under 0.85% in the top ten. This chain joins TRBV9 and TRBJ2-1; TRBD1 might be the D (7 bases). The source of this sequence is a woman aged 18-29 years in good health and CMV-seronegative. The sequenced sample consisted of PBMCs. For the CDR3, the DNA is TGTGCCAGCAGCGCCCTCGGAGGGGGCACTGAGCAGTTCTTC. Amino acid sequence: CASSALGGGTEQFF.